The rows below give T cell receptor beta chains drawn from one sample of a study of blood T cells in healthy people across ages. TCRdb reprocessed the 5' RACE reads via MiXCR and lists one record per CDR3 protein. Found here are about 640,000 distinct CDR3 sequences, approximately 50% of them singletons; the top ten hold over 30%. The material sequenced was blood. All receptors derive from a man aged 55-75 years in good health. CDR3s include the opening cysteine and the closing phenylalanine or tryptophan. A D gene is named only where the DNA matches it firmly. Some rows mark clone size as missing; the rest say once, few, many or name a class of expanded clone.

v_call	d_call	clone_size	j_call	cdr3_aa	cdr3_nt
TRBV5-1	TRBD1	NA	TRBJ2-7	CASSDRTGPYEQYF	TGCGCCAGCAGCGACCGGACAGGTCCCTACGAGCAGTACTTC
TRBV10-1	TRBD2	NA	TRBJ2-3	CASSRDYPTDTQYF	TGCGCCAGCAGTCGGGACTATCCCACAGATACGCAGTATTTT
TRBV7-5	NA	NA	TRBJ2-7	CISVPEASISSYEQYF	NA
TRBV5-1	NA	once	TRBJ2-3	CASNSANTQYF	TGCGCCAGCAACTCCGCAAATACGCAGTATTTT
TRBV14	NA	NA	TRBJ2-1	CASSQVRASSYNEQFF	TGTGCCAGCAGCCAAGTTCGGGCTAGCTCCTACAATGAGCAGTTCTTC
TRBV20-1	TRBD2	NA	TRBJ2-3	CSANPGTSGATDTQYF	TGCAGTGCTAACCCCGGGACTAGCGGGGCCACAGATACGCAGTATTTT
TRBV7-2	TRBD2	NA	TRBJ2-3	CASSTVAGAGDTQYF	TGTGCCAGCAGTACAGTAGCGGGGGCGGGAGATACGCAGTATTTT
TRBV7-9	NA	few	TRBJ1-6	CASSSSGNNSPLHF	TGTGCCAGCAGCTCGTCAGGGAATAATTCACCCCTCCACTTT
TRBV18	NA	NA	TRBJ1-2	CASSPPASISGYGYTF	TGTGCCAGCTCACCACCGGCCAGCATTAGTGGCTATGGCTACACCTTC
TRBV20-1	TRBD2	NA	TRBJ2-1	CSAKNPSGGSYNEQFF	TGCAGTGCTAAAAATCCTAGCGGGGGCTCCTACAATGAGCAGTTCTTC
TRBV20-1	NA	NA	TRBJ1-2	CSANKPNYGYTF	TGCAGTGCTAACAAACCAAACTATGGCTACACCTTC
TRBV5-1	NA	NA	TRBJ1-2	CASSPVLGENLSGYTF	TGCGCCAGCAGCCCGGTTCTCGGGGAGAACCTGAGTGGCTACACCTTC
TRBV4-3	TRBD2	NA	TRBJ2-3	CASSPRPAGGTDTQYF	TGCGCCAGCAGCCCTCGCCCAGCGGGGGGCACGGATACGCAGTATTTT
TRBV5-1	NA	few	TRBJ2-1	CASSLNGEIRGEQFF	TGCGCCAGCAGCTTGAATGGGGAGATCCGGGGTGAGCAGTTCTTC
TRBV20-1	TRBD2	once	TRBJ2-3	CSALSGGRSTDTQYF	TGCAGTGCTCTGAGCGGGGGGCGTAGCACAGATACGCAGTATTTT
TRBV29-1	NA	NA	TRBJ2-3	CSAGTNTLDTQYF	TGCAGCGCGGGGACGAACACACTAGATACGCAGTATTTT
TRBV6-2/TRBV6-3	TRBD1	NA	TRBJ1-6	CASSLLGQGNSPLHF	TGTGCCAGCAGTCTACTGGGACAGGGGAATTCACCCCTCCACTTT
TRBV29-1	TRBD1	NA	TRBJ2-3	CSVEEQGADTQYF	TGCAGCGTTGAAGAACAGGGGGCGGATACGCAGTATTTT
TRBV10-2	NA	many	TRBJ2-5	CASSESPSKTQYF	TGCGCCAGCAGTGAGTCCCCGTCTAAGACCCAGTACTTC
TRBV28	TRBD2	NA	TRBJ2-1	CASSPAVAGGYNEQFF	TGTGCCAGCAGTCCAGCCGTAGCGGGGGGGTACAATGAGCAGTTCTTC
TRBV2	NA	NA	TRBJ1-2	CASSGTNLSGYTF	TGTGCCAGCAGTGGGACAAACCTCAGTGGCTACACCTTC
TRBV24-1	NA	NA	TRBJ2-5	CATSDWPGQETQYF	TGTGCCACCAGTGATTGGCCAGGACAAGAGACCCAGTACTTC
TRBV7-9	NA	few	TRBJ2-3	CVAGVGTDTQYF	TGTGTAGCAGGGGTAGGCACAGATACGCAGTATTTT
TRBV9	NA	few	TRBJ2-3	CASSTRTSTDTQYF	TGTGCCAGCAGCACCCGGACAAGCACAGATACGCAGTATTTT
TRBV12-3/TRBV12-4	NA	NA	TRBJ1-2	CASSRTRVDGYTF	TGTGCCAGCAGTCGGACCCGGGTGGATGGCTACACCTTC
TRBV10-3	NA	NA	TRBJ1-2	CAGGGDYGYTF	TGTGCCGGAGGGGGGGACTATGGCTACACCTTC
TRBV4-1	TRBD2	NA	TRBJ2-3	CASSHGLAGDLRTDTQYF	TGCGCCAGCAGCCATGGACTAGCGGGGGACCTACGCACAGATACGCAGTATTTT
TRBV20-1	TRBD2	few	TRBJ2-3	CSAETSGEITDTQYF	TGCAGTGCAGAGACTAGCGGGGAGATCACAGATACGCAGTATTTT
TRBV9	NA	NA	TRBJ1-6	CASSVGYNSPLHF	TGTGCCAGCAGCGTAGGATATAATTCACCCCTCCACTTT
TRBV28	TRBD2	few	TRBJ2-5	CASSLGAGGTQETQYF	TGTGCCAGCAGTTTAGGAGCGGGGGGCACTCAAGAGACCCAGTACTTC
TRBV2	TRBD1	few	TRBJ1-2	CASSALTGVSGYTF	TGTGCCAGCAGTGCCTTGACAGGGGTATCTGGCTACACCTTC
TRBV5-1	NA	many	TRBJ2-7	CASSLAVGNSYEQYF	TGCGCCAGCAGCTTGGCCGTTGGGAACTCCTACGAGCAGTACTTC